The 8 T cell receptor beta chains reported below all come from one sample, sequenced in a study of cytomegalovirus exposure and HLA in healthy donors. The primer mix had 60 Vbeta and 13 Jbeta primers. The repertoire was sequenced with immunoSEQ multiplex PCR; TCRdb's copy has only in-frame clones and lacks some. Here the sample spans 190,000 or so clones, 79% being singletons. The sample consisted of PBMCs. The receptor source for this set is a male donor in good health and CMV-seropositive.

This chain joins TRBV9 and TRBJ2-5, with TRBD1 matching 8 bases. The end of the DNA aligns better with TRBJ2-7, so the J call may be wrong. Germline CDR1 SGDLS, CDR2 YYNGEE. This CDR3 is 15 amino acids long. CDR3 loop: CASSVGQGSPYEQYF. The CDR3 DNA is TGTGCCAGCAGCGTAGGACAGGGGAGCCCCTACGAGCAGTACTTC.

The chain is built from TRBV7-2 and TRBJ2-5; 9 bases are shared with TRBD2. The CDR3 has 17 amino acids. J was trimmed by 5 bases and V by 3 bases; bases with no gene match: 13. Germline V gene lookup returns CDR1 SGHTA and CDR2 FQGNSA. The CDR3 DNA is TGTGCCAGCAGCTTGGTGGTTAAGCTAGCGGGACGGGAGACCCAGTACTTC. This codes for CASSLVVKLAGRETQYF.

The chain employs TRBV9 and TRBJ1-6; maybe TRBD1 (6 bases). There are 17 residues in the CDR3. Trimming left V 4 bases short and J 13 bases short, with 27 bases between. Looked up from germline, CDR1 is SGDLS and CDR2 is YYNGEE. CDR3 sequence (DNA): TGTGCCAGCAGCCCCGGGGGGGGCGGAGCCTTCCCATCGCCCCTCCACTTT. Translated: CASSPGGGGAFPSPLHF.

The chain recombines TRBV25-1 with TRBJ2-2; 10 nucleotides line up with TRBD1. The CDR3 extends over 16 amino acids. The germline CDR1 and CDR2 sequences are MGHDK and SYGVNS. V trimming: 1 base; J trimming: 8 bases; junction bases outside the gene matches: 7. CDR3 in amino acids: CASSEFPGQGIGELFF. The DNA for the CDR3 is TGTGCCAGCAGTGAATTTCCGGGACAGGGGATTGGGGAGCTGTTTTTT.

The chain joins TRBV6-5 to TRBJ2-1; TRBD1 agrees at 8 bases. The germline V gene has CDR1 MNHEY and CDR2 SVGAGI. The CDR3 contains 14 residues. Unmatched junction bases numbered 4, after V lost 8 bases and J lost 1 base. The CDR3 reads CASGQGLSYNEQFF. The CDR3 DNA follows: TGTGCCAGCGGACAGGGTCTATCCTACAATGAGCAGTTCTTC.

This chain connects TRBV30 to TRBJ2-3, with D perhaps matching TRBD2 (7 bases). The CDR3 runs to 14 residues. V lost 8 bases, J lost 3 bases, and 18 bases lay in between. Germline CDR1 and CDR2: GTSNPN and SVGIG (reference sequence). The CDR3 is CAMRTGRGTDTQYF. DNA of the CDR3: TGTGCCATGAGAACAGGGAGGGGGACAGATACGCAGTATTTT.

The genes are TRBV20-1 and TRBJ2-3, with a weak D call TRBD2 (5 bases). In germline, CDR1 is DFQATT, CDR2 SNEGSKA (reference sequence). The CDR3 is made up of 11 amino acids. In DNA form, the CDR3 reads TGCAGGGGGAGTTCCGGAGATACGCAGTATTTT. Translated, it gives CRGSSGDTQYF.

This clone was detected once. The chain recombines TRBV7-2 with TRBJ2-1; 10 bases are shared with TRBD2. The CDR3 covers 15 residues. V was clipped by 6 bases and J by 5 bases; unmatched bases: 7. Germline-derived CDR1 and CDR2 are SGHTA and FQGNSA. CDR3 in DNA: TGTGCCAGCAGGGGACGGACTAGCGGAGACAATGAGCAGTTCTTC. Translation: CASRGRTSGDNEQFF.